This paragraph covers one T cell receptor beta chain sequence. In the authors' methods: Counts of nucleated cells, estimated from reference gene primer amplification, were obtained. The method was immunoSEQ multiplex PCR; TCRdb's version includes in-frame clones alone and lacks a portion of them. V, J and clone size were drawn from that table, and D and trimming were deduced from the DNA. The table includes some 130,000 clones, approximately 88% detected once. The sample originates from a study of blood T cell repertoires in COVID-19. Study-wide context: Specimens from acute and convalescent COVID-19 originated in the United States, Italy and Spain. In each case, the material was cDNA or gDNA derived from T cells, B-cell-depleted T cells, or PBMCs.

Germline CDR1 MNHEY, CDR2 SMNVEV (reference sequence). V lost 7 bases, J lost 8 bases, and 11 bases lay in between. The CDR3 totals 12 residues. Sequencing was performed on peripheral blood. The origin of this receptor is a man aged 50 to 60 with acute or convalescent COVID-19. This chain links TRBV27 with TRBJ2-2; D is undetermined. CDR3 coding DNA: TGTGCCAGCACTTTTTTCGGGGGGGAGCTGTTTTTT. Its translation is CASTFFGGELFF.